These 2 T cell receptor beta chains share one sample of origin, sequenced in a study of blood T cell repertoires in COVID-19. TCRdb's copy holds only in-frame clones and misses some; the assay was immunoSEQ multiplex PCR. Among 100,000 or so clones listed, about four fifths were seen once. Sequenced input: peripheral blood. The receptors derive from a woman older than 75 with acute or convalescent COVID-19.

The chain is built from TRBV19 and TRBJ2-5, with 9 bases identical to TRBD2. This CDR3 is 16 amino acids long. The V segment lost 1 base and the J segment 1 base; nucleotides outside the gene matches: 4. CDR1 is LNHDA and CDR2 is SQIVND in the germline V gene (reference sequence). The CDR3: CASSIGGAGGQETQYF. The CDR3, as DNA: TGTGCCAGTAGTATAGGGGGAGCGGGAGGCCAAGAGACCCAGTACTTC.

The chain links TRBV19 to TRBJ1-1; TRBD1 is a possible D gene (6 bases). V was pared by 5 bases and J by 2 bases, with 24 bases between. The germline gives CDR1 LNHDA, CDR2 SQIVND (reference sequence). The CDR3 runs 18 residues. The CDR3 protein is CASSPQPGGLHRNTEAFF. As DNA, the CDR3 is TGTGCCAGTAGTCCTCAACCGGGGGGCCTTCACAGAAACACTGAAGCTTTCTTT.